This T cell receptor beta chain was obtained from a study of T cell changes during pregnancy in multiple sclerosis. Assay used: immunoSEQ multiplex PCR; TCRdb lists only in-frame clones, some missing. The sample includes 65,000 to 95,000 clones, 93% seen only once; the top ten take 2.6%. The clonotype comes from a female donor in good health, enrolled as a control in a pregnancy study. The sample consisted of peripheral blood, taken after pregnancy.

This CDR3 reads CAWSRVYTQYF. In DNA form, the CDR3 reads TGTGCCTGGAGCCGTGTGTATACGCAGTATTTT. The chain employs TRBV30 and TRBJ2-3; D is ambiguous. Between the trimmed V and J ends, which lost 3 bases and 7 bases, there was a span of 8 bases. Germline CDR1 is GTSNPN and CDR2 is SVGIG (reference sequence). The length of the CDR3 is 11 residues.